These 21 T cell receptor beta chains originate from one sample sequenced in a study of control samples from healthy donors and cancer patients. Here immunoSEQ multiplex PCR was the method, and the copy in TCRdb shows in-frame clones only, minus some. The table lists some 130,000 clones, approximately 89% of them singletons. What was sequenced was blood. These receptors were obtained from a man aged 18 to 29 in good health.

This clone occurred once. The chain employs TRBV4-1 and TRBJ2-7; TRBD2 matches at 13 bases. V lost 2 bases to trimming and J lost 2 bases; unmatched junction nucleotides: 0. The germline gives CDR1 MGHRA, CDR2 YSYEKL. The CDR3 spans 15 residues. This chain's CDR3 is CASSQTSGGAYEQYF. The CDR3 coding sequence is TGCGCCAGCAGCCAAACTAGCGGGGGGGCCTACGAGCAGTACTTC.

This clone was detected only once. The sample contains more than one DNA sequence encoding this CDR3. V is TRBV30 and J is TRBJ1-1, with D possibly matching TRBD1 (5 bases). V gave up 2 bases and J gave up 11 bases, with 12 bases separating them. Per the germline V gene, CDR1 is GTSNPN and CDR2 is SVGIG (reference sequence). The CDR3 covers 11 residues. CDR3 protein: CAWSPGTLAFF. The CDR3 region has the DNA TGTGCCTGGAGTCCTGGGACGCTCGCTTTCTTT.

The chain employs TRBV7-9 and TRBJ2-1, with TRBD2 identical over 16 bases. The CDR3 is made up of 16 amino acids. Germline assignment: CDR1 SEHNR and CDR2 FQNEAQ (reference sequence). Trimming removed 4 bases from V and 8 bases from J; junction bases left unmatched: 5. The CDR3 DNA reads TGTGCCAGCAGCTATGGGACTAGCGGGGGGGCGGATGAGCAGTTCTTC. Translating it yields CASSYGTSGGADEQFF.

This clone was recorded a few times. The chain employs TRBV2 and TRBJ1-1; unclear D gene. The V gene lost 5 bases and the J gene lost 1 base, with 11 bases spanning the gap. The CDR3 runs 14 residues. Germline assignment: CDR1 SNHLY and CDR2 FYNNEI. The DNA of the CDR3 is TGTGCCAGCAGTTCCCCCTTGAGGAACACTGAAGCTTTCTTT. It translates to CASSSPLRNTEAFF.

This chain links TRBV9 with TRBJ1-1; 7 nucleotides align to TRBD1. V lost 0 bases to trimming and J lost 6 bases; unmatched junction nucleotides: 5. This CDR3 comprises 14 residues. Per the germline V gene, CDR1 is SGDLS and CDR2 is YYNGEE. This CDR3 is CASSVVTGRAEAFF. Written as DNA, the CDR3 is TGTGCCAGCAGCGTAGTGACAGGGAGAGCTGAAGCTTTCTTT.

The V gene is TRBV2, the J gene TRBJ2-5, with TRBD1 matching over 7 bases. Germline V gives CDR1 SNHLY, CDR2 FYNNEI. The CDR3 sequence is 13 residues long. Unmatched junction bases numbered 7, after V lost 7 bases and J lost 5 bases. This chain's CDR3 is CASKTQGFETQYF. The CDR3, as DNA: TGTGCCAGCAAAACACAGGGGTTTGAGACCCAGTACTTC.

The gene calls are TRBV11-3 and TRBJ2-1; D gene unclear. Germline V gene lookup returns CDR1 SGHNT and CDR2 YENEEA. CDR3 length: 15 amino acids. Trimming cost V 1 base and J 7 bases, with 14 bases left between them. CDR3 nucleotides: TGTGCCAGCAGCTTAGTTCCCACGACTCCTAATGAGCAGTTCTTC. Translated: CASSLVPTTPNEQFF.

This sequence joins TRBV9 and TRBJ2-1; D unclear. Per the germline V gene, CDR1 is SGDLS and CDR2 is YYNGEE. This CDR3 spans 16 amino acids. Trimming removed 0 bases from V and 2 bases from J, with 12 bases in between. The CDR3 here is CASSVAGELPYNEQFF. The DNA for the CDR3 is TGTGCCAGCAGCGTAGCCGGAGAGCTCCCCTACAATGAGCAGTTCTTC.

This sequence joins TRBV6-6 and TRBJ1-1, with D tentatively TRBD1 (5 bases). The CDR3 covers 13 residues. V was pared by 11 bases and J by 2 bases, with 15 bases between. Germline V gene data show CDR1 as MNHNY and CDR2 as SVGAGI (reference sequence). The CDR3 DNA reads TGTGCCGGGACGTACGGGTCCAACACTGAAGCTTTCTTT. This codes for CAGTYGSNTEAFF.

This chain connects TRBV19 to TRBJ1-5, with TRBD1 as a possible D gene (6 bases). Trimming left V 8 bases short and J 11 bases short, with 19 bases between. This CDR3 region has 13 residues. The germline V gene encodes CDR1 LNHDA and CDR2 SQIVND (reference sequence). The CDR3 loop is CASGETGTGSQHF. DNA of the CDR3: TGTGCCAGTGGCGAGACAGGCACAGGGTCCCAGCATTTT.

CDR3 residues: CASNRGMRETQYF. CDR3 DNA: TGTGCCAGTAACAGGGGAATGAGAGAGACCCAGTACTTC. The J gene is TRBJ2-5, the V gene TRBV2; 7 nucleotides align to TRBD1. The CDR3 is made up of 13 amino acids. The V gene end was trimmed by 9 bases and the J gene end by 4 bases; junction bases not matched to a gene: 8. CDR1 SNHLY and CDR2 FYNNEI come from the germline V gene.

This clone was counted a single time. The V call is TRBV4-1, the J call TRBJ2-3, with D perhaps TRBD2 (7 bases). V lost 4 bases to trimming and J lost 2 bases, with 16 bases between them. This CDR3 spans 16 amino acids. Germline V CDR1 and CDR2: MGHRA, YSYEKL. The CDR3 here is CASSLSGRGPTDTQYF. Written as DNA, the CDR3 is TGCGCCAGCAGCCTATCAGGGCGGGGGCCCACAGATACGCAGTATTTT.

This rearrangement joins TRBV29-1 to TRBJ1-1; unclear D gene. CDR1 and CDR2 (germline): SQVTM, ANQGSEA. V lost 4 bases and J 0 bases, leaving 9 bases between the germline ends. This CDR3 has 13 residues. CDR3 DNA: TGCAGCGTTGGCTTCACTCTGAACACTGAAGCTTTCTTT. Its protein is CSVGFTLNTEAFF.

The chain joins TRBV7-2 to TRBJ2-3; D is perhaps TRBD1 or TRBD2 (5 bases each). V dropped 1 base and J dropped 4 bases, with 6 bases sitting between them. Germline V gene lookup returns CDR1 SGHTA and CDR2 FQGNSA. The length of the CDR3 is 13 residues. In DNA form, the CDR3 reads TGTGCCAGCAGCTTAGGAGGGGCAGATACGCAGTATTTT. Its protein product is CASSLGGADTQYF.

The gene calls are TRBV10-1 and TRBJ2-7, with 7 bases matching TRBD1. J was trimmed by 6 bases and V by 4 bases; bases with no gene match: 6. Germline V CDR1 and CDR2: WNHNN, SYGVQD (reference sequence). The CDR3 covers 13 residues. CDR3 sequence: CASSATGLSEQYF. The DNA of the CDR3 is TGCGCCAGCAGTGCGACAGGGCTGAGCGAGCAGTACTTC.

In DNA form, the CDR3 reads TGTGCCAGCAGCACATCTCGGGGTAGCACAGATACGCAGTATTTT. Translation gives CASSTSRGSTDTQYF. The genes are TRBV5-5 and TRBJ2-3; maybe TRBD2 (5 bases). Per germline, CDR1 SGHKS and CDR2 YYEKEE (reference sequence). This CDR3 comprises 15 residues. The V end was cut by 4 bases, the J end by 0 bases, with 12 bases between.

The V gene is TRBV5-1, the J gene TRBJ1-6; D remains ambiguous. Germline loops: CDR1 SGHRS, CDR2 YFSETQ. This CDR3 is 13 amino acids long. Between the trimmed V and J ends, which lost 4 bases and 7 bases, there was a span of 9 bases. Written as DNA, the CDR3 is TGCGCCAGCAGCGATGAATTGAATTCACCCCTCCACTTT. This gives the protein CASSDELNSPLHF.

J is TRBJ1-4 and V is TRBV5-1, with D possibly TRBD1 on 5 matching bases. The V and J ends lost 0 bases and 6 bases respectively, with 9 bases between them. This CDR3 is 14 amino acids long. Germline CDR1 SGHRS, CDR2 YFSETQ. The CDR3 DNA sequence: TGCGCCAGCAGCTTGGGCGAGACAGATGAAAAACTGTTTTTT. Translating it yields CASSLGETDEKLFF.

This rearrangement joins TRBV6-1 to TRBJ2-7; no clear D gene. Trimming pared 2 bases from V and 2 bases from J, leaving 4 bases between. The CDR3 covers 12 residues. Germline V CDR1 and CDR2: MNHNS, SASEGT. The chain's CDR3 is CASSERTYEQYF. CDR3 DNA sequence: TGTGCCAGCAGTGAAAGGACCTACGAGCAGTACTTC.

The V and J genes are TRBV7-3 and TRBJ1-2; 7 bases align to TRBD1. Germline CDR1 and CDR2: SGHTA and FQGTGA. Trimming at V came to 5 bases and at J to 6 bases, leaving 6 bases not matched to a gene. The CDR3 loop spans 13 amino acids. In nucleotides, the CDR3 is TGTGCCAGCAGCGGTCATACAGGGGATGGCTACACCTTC. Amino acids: CASSGHTGDGYTF.

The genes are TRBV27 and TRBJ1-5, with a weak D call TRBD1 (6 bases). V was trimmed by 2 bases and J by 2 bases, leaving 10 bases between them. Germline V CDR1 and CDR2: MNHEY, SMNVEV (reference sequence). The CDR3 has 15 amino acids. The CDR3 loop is CASSLGQLGNQPQHF. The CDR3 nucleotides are TGTGCCAGCAGTTTAGGACAGCTAGGCAATCAGCCCCAGCATTTT.